These 18 T cell receptor beta chains share one sample of origin, sequenced in a study of T cell responses to AZD1222 COVID-19 vaccine. Repertoires were generated with immunoSEQ multiplex PCR, while TCRdb's copy carries only in-frame clones and drops some. The sample yields about 150,000 clones, about 88% seen once. Source: peripheral blood, taken on day 0 of AZD1222 vaccination. The receptors derive from an adult in good health.

V gene TRBV6-1 combines with J gene TRBJ1-2; 9 bases line up with TRBD1. CDR1 is MNHNS and CDR2 is SASEGT in the germline V gene. The CDR3 length is 16 residues. The junction had 9 bases not matched to a gene; V was cut back by 2 bases and J by 5 bases. The CDR3 nucleotides read TGTGCCAGCAGTGAATATGGACAGGGGCCCAGATATGGCTACACCTTC. Translation: CASSEYGQGPRYGYTF.

For this clone: This CDR3 is also generated by other DNA sequences in the sample. This chain links TRBV5-1 with TRBJ2-1; no definite D call. The CDR3 consists of 12 residues. V was shortened by 1 base and J by 9 bases, with 8 bases between the two germline ends. Germline V gene lookup returns CDR1 SGHRS and CDR2 YFSETQ. CDR3 sequence: CASSLRGVEQFF. CDR3 nucleotide sequence: TGCGCCAGCAGCTTGCGTGGGGTTGAGCAGTTCTTC. Filled out from reference TRBV5-1 and TRBJ2-1, the complete variable domain reads KAGVTQTPRYLIKTRGQQVTLSCSPISGHRSVSWYQQTPGQGLQFLFEYFSETQRNKGNFPGRFSGRQFSNSRSEMNVSTLELGDSALYLCASSLRGVEQFFGPGTRLTVL.

The CDR3 loop reads CASSIGQGGEAFF. CDR3 DNA sequence: TGTGCCAGCAGCATAGGACAGGGTGGTGAAGCTTTCTTT. V gene TRBV7-9 combines with J gene TRBJ1-1, with 8 bases that match TRBD1. The CDR3 is 13 amino acids. Germline V CDR1 and CDR2: SEHNR, FQNEAQ (reference sequence). V trimming: 5 bases; J trimming: 7 bases; junction bases outside the gene matches: 6. The whole variable domain, filled in from reference TRBV7-9 and TRBJ1-1, reads DTGVSQNPRHKITKRGQNVTFRCDPISEHNRLYWYRQTLGQGPEFLTYFQNEAQLEKSRLLSDRFSAERPKGSFSTLEIQRTEQGDSAMYLCASSIGQGGEAFFGQGTRLTVV.

The chain has TRBV19 and TRBJ2-5; D call uncertain. V was shortened by 5 bases and J by 4 bases, with 5 bases between the two germline ends. Germline CDR1 LNHDA, CDR2 SQIVND (reference sequence). The CDR3 contains 11 residues. CDR3 coding DNA: TGTGCCAGTAGTGGGCGAGAGACCCAGTACTTC. Protein sequence: CASSGRETQYF.

The chain carries TRBV7-9 and TRBJ2-2; D is uncertain. V lost 5 bases, J lost 7 bases, and 11 bases lay in between. This CDR3 region has 13 residues. Per germline, CDR1 SEHNR and CDR2 FQNEAQ (reference sequence). As DNA, the CDR3 is TGTGCCAGCAGCCTGAAGCGTGGCGGGGAGCTGTTTTTT. Encoded protein: CASSLKRGGELFF.

The V and J genes are TRBV12-2 and TRBJ2-1; the table calls TRBD2, which could not be checked here. TRBV12-2 is given as a pseudogene. The CDR3 has 21 amino acids. CDR3 sequence (DNA): TGTGCAAGTCGTACCACGGAGGCAGCGGGAGAAAAGACTCGGTTGTACAATGAGCAGTTCTTC. The encoded protein is CASRTTEAAGEKTRLYNEQFF.

The chain employs TRBV11-2 and TRBJ2-1; 16 positions agree with TRBD2. Germline loops: CDR1 SGHAT, CDR2 FQNNGV. V shed 7 bases, J shed 8 bases, and the junction held 17 bases outside the gene matches. The CDR3 is made up of 19 amino acids. The CDR3 spells CASIQLRSGTSGRGDEQFF. In DNA form, the CDR3 reads TGTGCCAGCATACAATTAAGATCCGGGACTAGCGGGAGGGGAGATGAGCAGTTCTTC.

The chain is built from TRBV7-9 and TRBJ1-5; D unresolved. In germline, CDR1 is SEHNR, CDR2 FQNEAQ (reference sequence). This CDR3 is 15 amino acids long. V gave up 5 bases and J gave up 7 bases, with 18 bases separating them. The CDR3 region has the DNA TGTGCCAGCAGCCCAACCAAGTCGGGAGACCAGCCCCAGCATTTT. The encoded protein is CASSPTKSGDQPQHF.

This clone has just one count. The chain recombines TRBV5-1 with TRBJ2-2; D remains unclear. The V and J ends lost 1 base and 1 base respectively, with 2 bases between them. Germline-derived CDR1 and CDR2 are SGHRS and YFSETQ. The CDR3 extends over 13 amino acids. CDR3 loop: CASSLKNTGELFF. The CDR3 DNA reads TGCGCCAGCAGCTTGAAGAACACCGGGGAGCTGTTTTTT.

J is TRBJ1-1 and V is TRBV6-1, with D uncertain. The CDR3 runs 13 residues. Looked up from germline, CDR1 is MNHNS and CDR2 is SASEGT. Trimming removed 5 bases at V and 0 bases at J, with 7 bases between. The CDR3, as DNA: TGTGCCAGCAGTTATAATCTGAACACTGAAGCTTTCTTT. It codes for CASSYNLNTEAFF.

The chain joins TRBV6-5 to TRBJ1-6; the D gene is possibly TRBD1 (5 bases). V was clipped by 5 bases and J by 10 bases, with 18 bases between them. The germline gives CDR1 MNHEY, CDR2 SVGAGI. The CDR3 is 15 amino acids. CDR3 sequence (DNA): TGTGCCAGCAGTCTAGGTGGCCAGGGAGGGTCACCCCTCCACTTT. It is translated as CASSLGGQGGSPLHF.

The rearrangement links TRBV7-3 to TRBJ2-7; 9 bases line up with TRBD2. This CDR3 spans 15 amino acids. Germline trimming cut 2 bases from V and 4 bases from J; bases unmatched to any gene: 6. Per the germline V gene, CDR1 is SGHTA and CDR2 is FQGTGA. The CDR3 sequence is CASSLVAGEVYEQYF. In nucleotides, the CDR3 is TGTGCCAGCAGCTTAGTAGCGGGAGAGGTGTACGAGCAGTACTTC.

The chain combines TRBV13 with TRBJ1-1, with D possibly matching TRBD1 (6 bases). Germline CDR1 PRHDT, CDR2 FYEKMQ (reference sequence). Trimming removed 2 bases at V and 0 bases at J, with 10 bases between. The CDR3 runs 15 residues. The CDR3 protein is CASSLRTVVNTEAFF. The CDR3 nucleotides read TGTGCCAGCAGCTTAAGGACAGTCGTGAACACTGAAGCTTTCTTT.

The J gene is TRBJ1-2, the V gene TRBV6-5; a possible D gene is TRBD1 (5 bases). Germline loops: CDR1 MNHEY, CDR2 SVGAGI. V lost 7 bases, J lost 3 bases, and 15 bases lay in between. The CDR3 is made up of 14 amino acids. This CDR3 is CASTSLGGDYGYTF. The CDR3 coding sequence is TGTGCCAGCACCTCCCTGGGGGGAGACTATGGCTACACCTTC.

The rearrangement links TRBV6-6 to TRBJ1-6, with no clear D. Germline loops: CDR1 MNHNY, CDR2 SVGAGI (reference sequence). The CDR3 has 15 amino acids. V was trimmed by 0 bases and J by 10 bases, leaving 13 bases between them. CDR3 sequence (DNA): TGTGCCAGCAGTTACTCTTACAAGGGTTACTCACCCCTCCACTTT. Translating gives CASSYSYKGYSPLHF.

The chain combines TRBV24-1 with TRBJ2-7, with 14 bases that match TRBD2. The CDR3 totals 16 residues. Trimming at V came to 4 bases and at J to 5 bases, leaving 6 bases not matched to a gene. CDR1 and CDR2 from the germline V gene are KGHDR and SFDVKD. The CDR3 here is CATSDPGLAGEDEQYF. Here the CDR3 DNA reads TGTGCCACCAGTGACCCGGGACTAGCGGGAGAAGACGAGCAGTACTTC.

The chain combines TRBV20-1 with TRBJ1-1; D is ambiguous. Between the trimmed V and J ends, which lost 6 bases and 6 bases, there was a span of 11 bases. The CDR3 is made up of 11 amino acids. Germline V gene data show CDR1 as DFQATT and CDR2 as SNEGSKA (reference sequence). CDR3 sequence reads: CSADGEAEAFF. The DNA for the CDR3 is TGCAGTGCAGACGGGGAGGCTGAAGCTTTCTTT.

The J gene is TRBJ1-1, the V gene TRBV3-1 (or the pseudogene TRBV3-2), with a tentative D call TRBD1 (5 bases). The CDR3 is 14 amino acids. Germline CDR1 LGHDT, CDR2 YNNKEL (reference sequence). The V gene lost 0 bases and the J gene lost 4 bases, with 9 bases spanning the gap. The chain's CDR3 is CASSQDPGITEAFF. The CDR3 coding sequence is TGTGCCAGCAGCCAAGATCCAGGGATCACTGAAGCTTTCTTT.